This TCR beta chain was recorded in a study of blood T cell repertoires in COVID-19. Study as a whole: Sites across the United States, Italy and Spain contributed samples from acute and convalescent COVID-19.

V shed 3 bases, J shed 5 bases, and the junction held 11 bases outside the gene matches. Germline loops: CDR1 SGDLS, CDR2 YYNGEE. This CDR3 contains 16 residues. In the authors' methods: Estimation of nucleated cell counts relied on the amplification of reference gene primers. Only in-frame clones appear in the TCRdb table, and some are missing; sequencing was by immunoSEQ multiplex PCR. That table supplies the V and J calls and clone size; D and trimming were determined from the DNA. The sample has over 100,000 clones; roughly 85% are singletons. The sequence was collected from a man older than 75 with acute or convalescent COVID-19. The V call is TRBV9, the J call TRBJ2-1; TRBD1 matches 7 bases. Sequencing used peripheral blood. The CDR3 DNA is TGTGCCAGCAGCGCCCGGCAACAGGGGATAAACAATGAGCAGTTCTTC. Protein product: CASSARQQGINNEQFF.